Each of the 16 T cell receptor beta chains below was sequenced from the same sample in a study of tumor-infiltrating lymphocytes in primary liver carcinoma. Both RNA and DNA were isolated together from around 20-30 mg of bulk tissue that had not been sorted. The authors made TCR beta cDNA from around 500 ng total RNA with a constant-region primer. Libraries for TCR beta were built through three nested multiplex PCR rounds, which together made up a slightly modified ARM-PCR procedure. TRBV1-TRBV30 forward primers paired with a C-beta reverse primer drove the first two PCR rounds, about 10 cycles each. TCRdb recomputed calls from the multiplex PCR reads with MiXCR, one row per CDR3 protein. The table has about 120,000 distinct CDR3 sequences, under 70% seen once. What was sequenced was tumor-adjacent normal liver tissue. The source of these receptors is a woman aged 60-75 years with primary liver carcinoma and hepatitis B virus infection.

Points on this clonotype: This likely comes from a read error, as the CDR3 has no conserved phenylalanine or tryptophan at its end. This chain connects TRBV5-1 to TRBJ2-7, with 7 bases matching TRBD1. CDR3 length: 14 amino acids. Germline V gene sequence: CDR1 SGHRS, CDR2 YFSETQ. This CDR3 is CASILAGGVYEQYL. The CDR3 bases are TGCGCCAGCATCTTGGCAGGGGGTGTGTACGAGCAGTACTTA.

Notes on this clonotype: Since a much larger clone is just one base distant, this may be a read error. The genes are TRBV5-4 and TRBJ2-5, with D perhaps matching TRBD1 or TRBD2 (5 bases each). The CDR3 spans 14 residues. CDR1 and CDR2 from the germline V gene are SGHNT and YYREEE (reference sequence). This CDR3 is CAGSLGPLEETQYF. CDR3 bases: TGTGCCGGCAGCTTGGGACCCCTGGAAGAGACCCAGTACTTC.

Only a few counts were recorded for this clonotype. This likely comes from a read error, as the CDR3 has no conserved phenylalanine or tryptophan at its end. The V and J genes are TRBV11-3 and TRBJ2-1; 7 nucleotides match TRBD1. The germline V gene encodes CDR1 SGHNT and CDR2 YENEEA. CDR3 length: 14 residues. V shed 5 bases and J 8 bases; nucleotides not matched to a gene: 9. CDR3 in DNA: TGTGCCAGCAGCCCGGGAACAGGGGCCCATGAGCAGTTCCTC. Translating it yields CASSPGTGAHEQFL.

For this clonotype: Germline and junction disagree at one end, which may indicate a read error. CDR3 sequence: CVSSYMNSYEQYF. CDR3 nucleotide sequence: TGTGTCAGCAGTTACATGAACTCCTATGAGCAGTACTTC. The J gene is TRBJ2-7, the V gene TRBV6-6, with D unresolved. The CDR3 has 13 amino acids. Germline V lookup: CDR1 MNHNY, CDR2 SVGAGI (reference sequence).

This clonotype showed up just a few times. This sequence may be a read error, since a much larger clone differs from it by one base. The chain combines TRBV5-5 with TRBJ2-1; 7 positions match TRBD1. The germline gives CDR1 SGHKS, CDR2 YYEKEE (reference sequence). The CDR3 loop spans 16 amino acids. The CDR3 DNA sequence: TGTGCCAGCAGCCCGACAGGGTCCATCTCCTACAATGAGCAGTCCTTC. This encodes CASSPTGSISYNEQSF.

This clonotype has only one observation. CDR3 bases: TGTGCCATCAGTCCCACGACAGGGGGCAGGAATGAGCAGTTCTTC. Protein product: CAISPTTGGRNEQFF. J is TRBJ2-1 and V is TRBV10-3; TRBD1 matches at 10 bases. CDR3 length equals 15 residues. J gave up 7 bases and V 5 bases, and 8 bases lay outside the gene matches. Germline CDR1 reads ENHRY; CDR2 reads SYGVKD.

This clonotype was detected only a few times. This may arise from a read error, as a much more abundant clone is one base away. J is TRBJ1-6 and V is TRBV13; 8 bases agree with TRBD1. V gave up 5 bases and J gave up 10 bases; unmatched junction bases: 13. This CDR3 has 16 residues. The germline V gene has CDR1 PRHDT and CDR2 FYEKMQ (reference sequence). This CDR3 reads CASSLKAGTGISPLHF. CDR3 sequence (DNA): TGTGCCAGCAGCCTCAAGGCCGGGACAGGAATCTCACCCCTCCACTTT.

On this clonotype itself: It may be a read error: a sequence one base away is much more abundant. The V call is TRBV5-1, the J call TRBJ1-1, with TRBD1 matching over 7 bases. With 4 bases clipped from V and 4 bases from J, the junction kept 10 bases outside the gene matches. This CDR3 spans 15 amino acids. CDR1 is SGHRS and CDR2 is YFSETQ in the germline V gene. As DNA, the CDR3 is TGCGCCAGCAGCAAGGACAGGACCCTGGGCACTGAAGCTTTCTTT. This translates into CASSKDRTLGTEAFF.

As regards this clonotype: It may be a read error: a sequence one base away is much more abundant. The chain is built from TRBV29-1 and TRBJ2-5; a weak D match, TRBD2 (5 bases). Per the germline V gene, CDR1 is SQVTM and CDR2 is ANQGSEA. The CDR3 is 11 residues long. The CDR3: CSVGLQGTQYF. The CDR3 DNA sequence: TGCAGCGTCGGACTCCAAGGGACCCAGTACTTC.

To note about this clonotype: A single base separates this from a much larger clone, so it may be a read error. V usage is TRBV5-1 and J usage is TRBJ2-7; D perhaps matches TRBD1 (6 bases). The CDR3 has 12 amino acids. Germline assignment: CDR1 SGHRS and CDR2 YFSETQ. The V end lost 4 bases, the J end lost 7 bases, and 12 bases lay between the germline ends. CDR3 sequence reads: CASSITGLEQYF. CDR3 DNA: TGCGCCAGCAGCATCACAGGGTTGGAGCAGTACTTC.

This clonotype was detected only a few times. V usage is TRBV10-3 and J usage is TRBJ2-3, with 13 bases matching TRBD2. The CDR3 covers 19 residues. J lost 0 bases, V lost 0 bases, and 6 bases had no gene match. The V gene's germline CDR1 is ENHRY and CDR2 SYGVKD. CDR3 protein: CAISESWTSGSPSTDTQYF. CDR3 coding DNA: TGTGCCATCAGTGAGTCGTGGACTAGCGGGAGCCCTAGCACAGATACGCAGTATTTT.

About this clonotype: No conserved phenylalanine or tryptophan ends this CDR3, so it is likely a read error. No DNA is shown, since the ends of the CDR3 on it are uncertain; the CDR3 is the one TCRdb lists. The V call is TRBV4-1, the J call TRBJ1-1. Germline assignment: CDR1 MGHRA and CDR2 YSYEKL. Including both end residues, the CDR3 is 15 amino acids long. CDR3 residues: CASSRGISDDTEVFI.

CDR3 coding DNA: TGTGCCAGAAGTCTTCTAGGCAATGAGCAGTTCTTC. Amino acids: CARSLLGNEQFF. The chain combines TRBV2 with TRBJ2-1, with unresolved D. Per germline, CDR1 SNHLY and CDR2 FYNNEI. V lost 9 bases, J lost 6 bases, and 12 bases lay in between. This CDR3 contains 12 residues.

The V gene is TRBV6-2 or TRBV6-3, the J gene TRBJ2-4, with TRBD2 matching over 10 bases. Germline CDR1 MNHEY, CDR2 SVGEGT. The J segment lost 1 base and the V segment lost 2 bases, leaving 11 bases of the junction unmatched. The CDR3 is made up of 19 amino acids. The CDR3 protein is CASSYIPSGRIVAKNIQYF. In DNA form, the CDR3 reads TGTGCCAGCAGTTACATACCTAGCGGGAGAATTGTGGCCAAAAACATTCAGTACTTC.

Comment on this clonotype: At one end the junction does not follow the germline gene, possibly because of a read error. CDR3 nucleotides: TGTGGCATCAGCGAGTCAAGGGGTCCTGGGGAGCTGTTTTTT. This encodes CGISESRGPGELFF. The chain employs TRBV10-3 and TRBJ2-2; possible D gene TRBD1, 5 bases. The CDR3 has 14 residues. Germline CDR1 reads ENHRY; CDR2 reads SYGVKD.

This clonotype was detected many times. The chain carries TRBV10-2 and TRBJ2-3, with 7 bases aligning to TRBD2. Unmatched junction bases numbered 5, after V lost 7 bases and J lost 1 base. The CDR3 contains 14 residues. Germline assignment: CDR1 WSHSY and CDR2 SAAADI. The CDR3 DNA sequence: TGCGCCAGCAAACCTAGCGGCGGCACAGATACGCAGTATTTT. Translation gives CASKPSGGTDTQYF.